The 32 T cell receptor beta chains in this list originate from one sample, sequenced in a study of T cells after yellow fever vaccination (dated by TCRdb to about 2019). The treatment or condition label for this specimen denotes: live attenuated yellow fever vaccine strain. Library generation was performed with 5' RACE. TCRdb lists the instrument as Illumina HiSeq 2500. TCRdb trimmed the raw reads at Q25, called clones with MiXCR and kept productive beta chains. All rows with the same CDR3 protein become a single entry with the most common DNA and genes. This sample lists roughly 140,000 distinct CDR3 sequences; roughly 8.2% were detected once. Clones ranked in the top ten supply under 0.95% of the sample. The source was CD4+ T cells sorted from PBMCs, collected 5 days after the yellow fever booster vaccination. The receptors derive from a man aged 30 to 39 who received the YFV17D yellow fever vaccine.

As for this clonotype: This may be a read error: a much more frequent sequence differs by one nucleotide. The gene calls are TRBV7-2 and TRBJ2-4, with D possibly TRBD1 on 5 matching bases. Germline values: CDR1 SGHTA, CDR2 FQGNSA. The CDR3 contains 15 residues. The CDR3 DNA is TGTGCCAGCAGCTTGGGGCCCTTCGCCAACAACATTCAGTACTTC. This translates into CASSLGPFANNIQYF.

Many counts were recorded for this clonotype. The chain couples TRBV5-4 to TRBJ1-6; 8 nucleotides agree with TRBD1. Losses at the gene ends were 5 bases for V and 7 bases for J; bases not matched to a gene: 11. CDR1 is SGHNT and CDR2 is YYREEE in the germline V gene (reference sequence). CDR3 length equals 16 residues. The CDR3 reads CASRMTGEFGNSPLHF. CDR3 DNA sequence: TGTGCCAGCAGGATGACAGGGGAATTTGGGAATTCACCCCTCCACTTT. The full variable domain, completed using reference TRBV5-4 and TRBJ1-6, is ETGVTQSPTHLIKTRGQQVTLRCSSQSGHNTVSWYQQALGQGPQFIFQYYREEENGRGNFPPRFSGLQFPNYSSELNVNALELDDSALYLCASRMTGEFGNSPLHFGNGTRLTVT.

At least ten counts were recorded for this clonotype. CDR3 sequence: CASSPPGLVVGTDTQYF. CDR3 nucleotides: TGTGCCAGCAGCCCGCCGGGACTAGTGGTTGGCACAGATACGCAGTATTTT. The chain employs TRBV3-1 and TRBJ2-3; 8 bases align to TRBD2. This CDR3 comprises 17 residues. CDR1 is LGHDT and CDR2 is YNNKEL in the germline V gene (reference sequence). J was trimmed by 1 base and V by 4 bases; bases with no gene match: 10.

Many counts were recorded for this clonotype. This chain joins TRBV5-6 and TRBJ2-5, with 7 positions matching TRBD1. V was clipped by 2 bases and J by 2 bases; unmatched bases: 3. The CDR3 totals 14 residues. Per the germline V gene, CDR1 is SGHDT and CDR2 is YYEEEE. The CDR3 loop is CASSFRGTQETQYF. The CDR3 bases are TGTGCCAGCAGCTTCAGGGGGACGCAAGAGACCCAGTACTTC.

The CDR3 protein is CSARTDQETQYF. The CDR3, as DNA: TGCAGTGCCAGGACCGACCAAGAGACCCAGTACTTC. The V and J genes are TRBV20-1 and TRBJ2-5, with D uncertain. Germline CDR1 is DFQATT and CDR2 is SNEGSKA (reference sequence). The CDR3 loop spans 12 amino acids. V lost 6 bases and J lost 0, with 8 bases in between.

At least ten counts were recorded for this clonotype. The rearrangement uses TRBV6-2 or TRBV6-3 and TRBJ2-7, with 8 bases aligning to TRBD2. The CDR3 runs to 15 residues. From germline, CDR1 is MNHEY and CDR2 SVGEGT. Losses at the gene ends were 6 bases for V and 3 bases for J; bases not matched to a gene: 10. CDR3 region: CASRTPGLGVYEQYF. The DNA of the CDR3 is TGTGCCAGCAGAACACCGGGACTAGGTGTCTACGAGCAGTACTTC.

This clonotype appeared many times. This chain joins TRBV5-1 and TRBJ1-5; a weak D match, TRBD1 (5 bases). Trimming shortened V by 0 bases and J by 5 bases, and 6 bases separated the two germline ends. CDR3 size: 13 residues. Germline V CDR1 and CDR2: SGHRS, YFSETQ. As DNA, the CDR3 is TGCGCCAGCAGCTTGGAACAGGATCAGCCCCAGCATTTT. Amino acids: CASSLEQDQPQHF.

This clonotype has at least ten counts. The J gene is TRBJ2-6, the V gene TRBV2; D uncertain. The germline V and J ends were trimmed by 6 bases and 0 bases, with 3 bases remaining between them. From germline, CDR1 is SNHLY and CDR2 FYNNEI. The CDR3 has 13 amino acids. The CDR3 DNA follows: TGTGCCAGCAGGAACTCTGGGGCCAACGTCCTGACTTTC. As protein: CASRNSGANVLTF.

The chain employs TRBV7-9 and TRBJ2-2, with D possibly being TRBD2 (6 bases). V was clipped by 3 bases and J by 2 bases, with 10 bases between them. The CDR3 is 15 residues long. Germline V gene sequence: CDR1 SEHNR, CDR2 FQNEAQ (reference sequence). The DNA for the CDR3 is TGTGCCAGCAGCTTCCGACTAGGAAACACCGGGGAGCTGTTTTTT. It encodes CASSFRLGNTGELFF.

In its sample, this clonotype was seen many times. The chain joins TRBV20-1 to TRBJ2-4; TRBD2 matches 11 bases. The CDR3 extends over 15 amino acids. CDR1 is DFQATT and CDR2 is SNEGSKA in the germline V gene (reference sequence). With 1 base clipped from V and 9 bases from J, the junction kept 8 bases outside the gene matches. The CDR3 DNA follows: TGCAGTGCTAGAGTCACTAGCGGGAGAGGAGGCATTCAGTACTTC. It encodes CSARVTSGRGGIQYF.

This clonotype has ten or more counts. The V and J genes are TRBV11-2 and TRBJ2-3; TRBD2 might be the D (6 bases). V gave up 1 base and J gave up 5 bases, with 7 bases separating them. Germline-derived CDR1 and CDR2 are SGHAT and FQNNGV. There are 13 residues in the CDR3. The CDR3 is CASSLGRGDTQYF. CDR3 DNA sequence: TGTGCCAGCAGCTTAGGGAGGGGAGATACGCAGTATTTT.

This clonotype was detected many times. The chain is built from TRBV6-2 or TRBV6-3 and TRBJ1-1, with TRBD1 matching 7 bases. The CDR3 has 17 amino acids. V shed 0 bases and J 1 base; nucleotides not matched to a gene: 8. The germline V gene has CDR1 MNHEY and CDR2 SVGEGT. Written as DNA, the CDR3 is TGTGCCAGCAGTTACTCGGTCCCCGGGACAGCGAACACTGAAGCTTTCTTT. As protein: CASSYSVPGTANTEAFF.

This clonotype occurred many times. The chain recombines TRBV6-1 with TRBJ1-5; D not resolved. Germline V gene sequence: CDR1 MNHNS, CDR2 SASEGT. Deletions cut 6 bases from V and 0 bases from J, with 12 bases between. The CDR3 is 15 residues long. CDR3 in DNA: TGTGCCAGCAGGACCCGGGAATATAGCAATCAGCCCCAGCATTTT. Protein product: CASRTREYSNQPQHF.

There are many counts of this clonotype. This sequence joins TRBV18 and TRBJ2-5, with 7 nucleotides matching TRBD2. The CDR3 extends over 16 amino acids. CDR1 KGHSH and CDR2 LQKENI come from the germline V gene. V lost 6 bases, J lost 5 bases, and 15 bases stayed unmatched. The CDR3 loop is CASSQNPGGGQETQYF. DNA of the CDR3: TGTGCCAGCTCGCAGAATCCGGGAGGAGGTCAGGAGACCCAGTACTTC. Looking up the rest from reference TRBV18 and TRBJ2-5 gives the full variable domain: NAGVMQNPRHLVRRRGQEARLRCSPMKGHSHVYWYRQLPEEGLKFMVYLQKENIIDESGMPKERFSAEFPKEGPSILRIQQVVRGDSAAYFCASSQNPGGGQETQYFGPGTRLLVL.

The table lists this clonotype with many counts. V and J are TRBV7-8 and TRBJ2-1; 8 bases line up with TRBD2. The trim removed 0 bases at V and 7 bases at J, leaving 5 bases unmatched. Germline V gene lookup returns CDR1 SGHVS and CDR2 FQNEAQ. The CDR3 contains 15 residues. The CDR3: CASSLAAGLGNEQFF. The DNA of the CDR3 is TGTGCCAGCAGCTTAGCTGCGGGACTAGGGAATGAGCAGTTCTTC.

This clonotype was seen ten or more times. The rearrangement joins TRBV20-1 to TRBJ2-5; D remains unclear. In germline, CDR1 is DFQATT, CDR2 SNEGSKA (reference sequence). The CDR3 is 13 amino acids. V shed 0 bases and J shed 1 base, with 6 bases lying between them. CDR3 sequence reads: CSARELGQETQYF. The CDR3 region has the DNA TGCAGTGCTAGAGAGCTAGGCCAAGAGACCCAGTACTTC.

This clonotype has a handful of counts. In nucleotides, the CDR3 is TGTGCCAGCAGTTTTTCAGCAGGGACCGGGGAGCTGTTTTTT. It translates to CASSFSAGTGELFF. The chain combines TRBV28 with TRBJ2-2; D may be TRBD1 (5 bases). V lost 3 bases, J lost 5 bases, and 10 bases lay in between. Germline V CDR1 and CDR2: MDHEN, SYDVKM. This CDR3 has 14 residues.

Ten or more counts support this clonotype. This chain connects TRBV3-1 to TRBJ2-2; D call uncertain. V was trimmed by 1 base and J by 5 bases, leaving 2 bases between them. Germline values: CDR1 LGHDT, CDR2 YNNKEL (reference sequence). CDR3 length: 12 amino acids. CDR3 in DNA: TGTGCCAGCAGCCAAGGTACCGGGGAGCTGTTTTTT. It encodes CASSQGTGELFF.

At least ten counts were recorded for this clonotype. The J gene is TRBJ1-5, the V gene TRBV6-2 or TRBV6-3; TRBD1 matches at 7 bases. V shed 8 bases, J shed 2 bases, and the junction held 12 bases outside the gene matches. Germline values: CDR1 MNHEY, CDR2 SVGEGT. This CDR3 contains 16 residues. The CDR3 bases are TGTGCCAGCCACCGGACAGGCGTCGGTGGCAATCAGCCCCAGCATTTT. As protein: CASHRTGVGGNQPQHF.

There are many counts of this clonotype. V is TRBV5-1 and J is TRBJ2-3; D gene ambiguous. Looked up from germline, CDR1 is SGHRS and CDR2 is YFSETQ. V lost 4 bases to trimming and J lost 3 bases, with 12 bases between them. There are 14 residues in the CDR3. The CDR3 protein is CASSLRRPTDTQYF. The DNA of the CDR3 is TGCGCCAGCAGCCTTCGGCGCCCAACAGATACGCAGTATTTT. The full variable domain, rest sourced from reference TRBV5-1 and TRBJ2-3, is KAGVTQTPRYLIKTRGQQVTLSCSPISGHRSVSWYQQTPGQGLQFLFEYFSETQRNKGNFPGRFSGRQFSNSRSEMNVSTLELGDSALYLCASSLRRPTDTQYFGPGTRLTVL.

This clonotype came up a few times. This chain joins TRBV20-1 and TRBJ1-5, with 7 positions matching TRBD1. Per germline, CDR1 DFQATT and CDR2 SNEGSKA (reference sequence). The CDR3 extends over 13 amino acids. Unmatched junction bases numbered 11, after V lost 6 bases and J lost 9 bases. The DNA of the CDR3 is TGCAGTGCCCCCGACAGGGCCAATAGGCCCCAGCATTTT. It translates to CSAPDRANRPQHF.

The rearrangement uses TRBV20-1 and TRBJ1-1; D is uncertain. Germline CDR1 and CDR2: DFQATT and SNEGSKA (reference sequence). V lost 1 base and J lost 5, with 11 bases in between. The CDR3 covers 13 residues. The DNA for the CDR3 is TGCAGTGCTAGAGCTTCCGGGAGGACTGAAGCTTTCTTT. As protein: CSARASGRTEAFF.

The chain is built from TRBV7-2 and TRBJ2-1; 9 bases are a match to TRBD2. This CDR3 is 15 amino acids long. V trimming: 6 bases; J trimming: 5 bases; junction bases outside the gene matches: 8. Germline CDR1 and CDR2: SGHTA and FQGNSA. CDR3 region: CASSPWASGDNEQFF. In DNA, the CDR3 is TGTGCCAGCAGTCCCTGGGCTAGCGGGGACAATGAGCAGTTCTTC.

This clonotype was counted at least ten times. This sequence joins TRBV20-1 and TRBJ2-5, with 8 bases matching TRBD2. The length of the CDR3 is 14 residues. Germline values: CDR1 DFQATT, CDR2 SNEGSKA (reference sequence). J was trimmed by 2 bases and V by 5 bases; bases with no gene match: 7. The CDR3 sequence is CSAYHSGTQETQYF. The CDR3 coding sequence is TGCAGTGCTTACCATAGCGGGACTCAAGAGACCCAGTACTTC.

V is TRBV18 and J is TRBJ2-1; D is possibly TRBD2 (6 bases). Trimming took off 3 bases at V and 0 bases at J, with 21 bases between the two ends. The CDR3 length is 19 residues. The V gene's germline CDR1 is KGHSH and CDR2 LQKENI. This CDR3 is CASSPQRRTGDSSYNEQFF. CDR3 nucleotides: TGTGCCAGCTCACCCCAAAGAAGGACGGGGGATAGCTCCTACAATGAGCAGTTCTTC. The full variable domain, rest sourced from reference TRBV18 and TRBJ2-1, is NAGVMQNPRHLVRRRGQEARLRCSPMKGHSHVYWYRQLPEEGLKFMVYLQKENIIDESGMPKERFSAEFPKEGPSILRIQQVVRGDSAAYFCASSPQRRTGDSSYNEQFFGPGTRLTVL.

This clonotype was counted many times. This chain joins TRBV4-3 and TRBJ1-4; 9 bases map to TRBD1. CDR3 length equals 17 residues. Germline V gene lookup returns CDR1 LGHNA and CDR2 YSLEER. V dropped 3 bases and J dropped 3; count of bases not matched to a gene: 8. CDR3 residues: CASSQELQGAPNEKLFF. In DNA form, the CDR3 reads TGCGCCAGCAGCCAGGAACTACAGGGGGCCCCTAATGAAAAACTGTTTTTT.

In nucleotides, the CDR3 is TGTGCCAGCAGCCGCCTCCGGGGAACAGATACGCAGTATTTT. It yields the protein CASSRLRGTDTQYF. The chain carries TRBV11-2 and TRBJ2-3, with D perhaps matching TRBD2 (5 bases). The CDR3 has 14 residues. V gave up 5 bases and J gave up 3 bases, with 12 bases separating them. CDR1 SGHAT and CDR2 FQNNGV come from the germline V gene.

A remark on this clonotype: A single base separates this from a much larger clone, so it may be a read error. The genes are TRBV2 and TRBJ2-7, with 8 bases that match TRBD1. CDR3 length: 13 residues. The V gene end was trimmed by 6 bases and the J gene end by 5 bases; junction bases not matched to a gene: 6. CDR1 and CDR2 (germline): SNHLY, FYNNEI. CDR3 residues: CASSGQGTHEQYF. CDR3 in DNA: TGTGCCAGCAGCGGACAGGGTACCCACGAGCAGTACTTC.

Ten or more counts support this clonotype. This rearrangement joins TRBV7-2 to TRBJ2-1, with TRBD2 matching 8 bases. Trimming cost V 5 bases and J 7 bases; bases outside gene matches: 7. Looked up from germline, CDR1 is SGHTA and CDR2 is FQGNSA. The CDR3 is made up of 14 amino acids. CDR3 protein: CASSTSGSLNEQFF. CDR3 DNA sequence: TGTGCCAGCAGCACAAGCGGGAGCTTAAATGAGCAGTTCTTC.

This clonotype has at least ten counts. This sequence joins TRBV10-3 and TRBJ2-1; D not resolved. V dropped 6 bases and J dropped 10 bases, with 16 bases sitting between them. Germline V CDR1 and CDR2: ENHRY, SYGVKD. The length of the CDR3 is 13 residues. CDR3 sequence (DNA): TGTGCCATCAGGGACCTGATAGGAGAGGAGCAGTTCTTC. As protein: CAIRDLIGEEQFF.

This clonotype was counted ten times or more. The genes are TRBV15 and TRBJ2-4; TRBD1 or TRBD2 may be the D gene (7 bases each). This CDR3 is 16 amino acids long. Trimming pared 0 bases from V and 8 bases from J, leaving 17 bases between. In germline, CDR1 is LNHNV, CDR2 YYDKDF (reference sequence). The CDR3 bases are TGTGCCACCAGCAGAGATCTCGATTCAGGGGGGGACATTCAGTACTTC. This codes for CATSRDLDSGGDIQYF.

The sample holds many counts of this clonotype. CDR3 sequence (DNA): TGTGCCTGGAGTGTACAGGGTTACGAGCAGTACTTC. Encoded protein: CAWSVQGYEQYF. V and J are TRBV30 and TRBJ2-7; TRBD1 might be the D (6 bases). V was cut by 0 bases and J by 4 bases, with 7 bases left in between. The CDR3 extends over 12 amino acids. The V gene's germline CDR1 is GTSNPN and CDR2 SVGIG (reference sequence).